Detailed here is one T cell receptor beta chain. Its antigen is undetermined. Using immunoSEQ multiplex PCR, the repertoire was profiled, and TCRdb retains in-frame clones only, with some absent. The table includes 100,000 to 150,000 clones, roughly nine tenths detected once. This sample was included in a study of T cell responses to AZD1222 COVID-19 vaccine. Points from the study as a whole: Donors were chiefly white British, with a greater number of females, and clonal diversity was perhaps underestimated. Spike was spanned by vaccine-associated CD4 TCRs, which were dominant at 160-218 and 743-854.

Per germline, CDR1 SGHTA and CDR2 FQGNSA. V was clipped by 1 base and J by 9 bases; unmatched bases: 7. The CDR3 covers 16 residues. This sequence joins TRBV7-2 and TRBJ1-6; 9 bases map to TRBD1. The source material was peripheral blood, sampled on day 0 of AZD1222 vaccination. This TCR was sampled from an adult in good health. The CDR3 loop reads CASSLGTGVGGSPLHF. In DNA form, the CDR3 reads TGTGCCAGCAGCTTAGGGACAGGGGTCGGGGGTTCACCCCTCCACTTT.